The 5 T cell receptor beta chains given below trace back to one sample, sequenced in a study of cytomegalovirus exposure and HLA in healthy donors. The repertoire was sequenced with immunoSEQ multiplex PCR; TCRdb's copy has only in-frame clones and lacks some. The sample includes 50,000 to 65,000 clones, roughly nine tenths of them seen just once. The sequenced material came from PBMCs. The receptor set was obtained from a woman in her late teens or twenties in good health and CMV-seronegative.

The chain is built from TRBV7-9 and TRBJ1-4, with D unclear. The CDR3 sequence is 14 residues long. CDR1 SEHNR and CDR2 FQNEAQ come from the germline V gene (reference sequence). Trimming left V 4 bases short and J 10 bases short, with 16 bases between. The CDR3 DNA is TGTGCCAGCAGCTCCGGACTCTCAACGGGAAAACTGTTTTTT. The encoded protein is CASSSGLSTGKLFF.

The V and J genes are TRBV4-2 and TRBJ2-7, with a possible D match to TRBD1 (5 bases). CDR3 size: 13 residues. Trimming left V 0 bases short and J 7 bases short, with 10 bases between. The germline gives CDR1 LGHNA, CDR2 YNFKEQ. The DNA of the CDR3 is TGTGCCAGCAGCCAAGATGGGTCAGGGGAGCAGTACTTC. Translating it yields CASSQDGSGEQYF.

CDR3: CASSNPHSGNTIYF. The CDR3 DNA follows: TGTGCCAGCAGCAACCCACACTCTGGAAACACCATATATTTT. This chain joins TRBV7-2 and TRBJ1-3; D remains unclear. The CDR3 covers 14 residues. Germline CDR1 SGHTA, CDR2 FQGNSA. Trimming stripped 5 bases from V and 0 bases from J, with 8 bases between.

This rearrangement joins TRBV14 to TRBJ1-1; D may be TRBD1 (6 bases). Trimming left V 1 base short and J 3 bases short, with 12 bases between. CDR3 length: 15 residues. Germline CDR1 reads SGHDN; CDR2 reads FVKESK. CDR3 coding DNA: TGTGCCAGCAGCCAAGCAGGGGCGACTTACACTGAAGCTTTCTTT. Translated, it gives CASSQAGATYTEAFF. Together with reference TRBV14 and TRBJ1-1, the CDR3 gives the full variable domain: EAGVTQFPSHSVIEKGQTVTLRCDPISGHDNLYWYRRVMGKEIKFLLHFVKESKQDESGMPNNRFLAERTGGTYSTLKVQPAELEDSGVYFCASSQAGATYTEAFFGQGTRLTVV.

CDR3 DNA sequence: TGTGCCAGCAGCTATAGCAATCAGCCCCAGCATTTT. This sequence encodes CASSYSNQPQHF. The chain has TRBV25-1 and TRBJ1-5, with D unclear. Trimming shortened V by 6 bases and J by 0 bases, and 3 bases separated the two germline ends. This CDR3 contains 12 residues. Germline lookup yields CDR1 MGHDK and CDR2 SYGVNS.